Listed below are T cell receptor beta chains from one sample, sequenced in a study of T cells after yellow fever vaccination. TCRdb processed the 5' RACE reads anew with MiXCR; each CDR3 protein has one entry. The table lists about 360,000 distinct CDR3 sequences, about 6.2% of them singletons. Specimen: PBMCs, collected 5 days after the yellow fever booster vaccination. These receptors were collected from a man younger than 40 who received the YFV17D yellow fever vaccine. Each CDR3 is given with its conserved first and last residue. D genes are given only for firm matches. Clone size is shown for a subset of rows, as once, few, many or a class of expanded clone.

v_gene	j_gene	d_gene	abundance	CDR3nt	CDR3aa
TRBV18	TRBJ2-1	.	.	TGTGCCAGCTCACCACTCCGAAGACCGGAGAAGGAAGCCAGCTCCTACAATGAGCAGTTCTTC	CASSPLRRPEKEASSYNEQFF
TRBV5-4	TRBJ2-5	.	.	TGTGCCAGCATCCTACCAGGGGGGAGCGGGAGTGCGATTTTC	CASILPGGSGSAIF
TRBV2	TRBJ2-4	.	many	TGTGCCAGCAGGGATCCGGGACTAGCCAAAAACATTCAGTACTTC	CASRDPGLAKNIQYF
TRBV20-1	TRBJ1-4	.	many	TGCAGTGCTAGAGCGGGAACAACTAATGAAAAACTGTTTTTT	CSARAGTTNEKLFF
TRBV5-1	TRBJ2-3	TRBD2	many	TGCGCCAGCAGCGTGGGGCCCCTACTAGCGGGAGGTGGCACAGATACGCAGTATTTT	CASSVGPLLAGGGTDTQYF
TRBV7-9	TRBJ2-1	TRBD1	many	TGTGCCAGCAGCCCACAGGGGGACGGGATGAGTTACAATGAGCAGTTCTTC	CASSPQGDGMSYNEQFF
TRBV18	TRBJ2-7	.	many	TGTGCCAGCTCACCATTGGCGTCAACCCCCTACGAGCAGTACTTC	CASSPLASTPYEQYF
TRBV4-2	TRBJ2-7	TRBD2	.	TGTGCCAGCAGCCAAGGTGGGACTAGCCTGTACGAGCAGTACTTC	CASSQGGTSLYEQYF
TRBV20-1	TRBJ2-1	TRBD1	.	TGCAGTGCTAGAGCGCGACAGGGCCCCAATGAGCAGTTCTTC	CSARARQGPNEQFF
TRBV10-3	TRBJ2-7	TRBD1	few	TGTGCCATCAGTGAGCAGATAGGGACAGTGCGACCCCCCTACGAGCAGTACTTC	CAISEQIGTVRPPYEQYF
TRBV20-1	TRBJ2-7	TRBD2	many	TGCAGTGCTAGGGGGACCGGGACTAGCGGAGATTACGAGCAGTACTTC	CSARGTGTSGDYEQYF
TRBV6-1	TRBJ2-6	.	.	TGTGCCAGCAGTGTGGGGCTAGGCGCTGGGGCCAACGTCCTGACTTTC	CASSVGLGAGANVLTF
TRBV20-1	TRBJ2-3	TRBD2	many	TGCAGTGCTAGTGGTCGGACTAGCGGGATCGGAGATACGCAGTATTTT	CSASGRTSGIGDTQYF
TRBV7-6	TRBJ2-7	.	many	TGTGCCAGCAGCTTAAATCCAGGGGCCTACGAGCAGTACTTC	CASSLNPGAYEQYF
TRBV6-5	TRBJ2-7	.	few	TGTGCCAGCAGTTACTTGATAGCAGGCGAGCAGTACTTC	CASSYLIAGEQYF
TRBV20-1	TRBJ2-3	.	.	TGCTGTGCTAGACGGTACAGGGTTCGGAGCACAGATACGCAGTATTTT	CCARRYRVRSTDTQYF
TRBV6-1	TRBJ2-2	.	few	TGTGCCAGCAGCCCCCGCAGGGGCACCGGGGAGCTGTTTTTT	CASSPRRGTGELFF
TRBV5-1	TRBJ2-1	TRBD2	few	TGCGCCAGCAGCCACCCTAGCGGGAGGAACTACAATGAGCAGTTCTTC	CASSHPSGRNYNEQFF
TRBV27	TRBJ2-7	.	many	TGTGCCAGCAGTCTCCGGGACATCACCTACGAGCAGTACTTC	CASSLRDITYEQYF